This TCR beta chain was sequenced for a study of T cell responses to AZD1222 COVID-19 vaccine. Clones were read by immunoSEQ multiplex PCR, and TCRdb kept only the in-frame ones, dropping some. The profile shows 150,000 to 200,000 clones, 87% of them singletons. Sequences were derived from peripheral blood, sampled on day 0 of MenACWY control vaccination. The TCR comes from an adult in good health.

The CDR3 region has the DNA TGTGCCAGCAGTGAGCGACGGATCTACGAGCAGTACTTC. Protein: CASSERRIYEQYF. The J gene is TRBJ2-7, the V gene TRBV2; D remains unclear. Germline V gives CDR1 SNHLY, CDR2 FYNNEI. Trimming removed 3 bases at V and 3 bases at J, with 9 bases between. The CDR3 spans 13 residues.